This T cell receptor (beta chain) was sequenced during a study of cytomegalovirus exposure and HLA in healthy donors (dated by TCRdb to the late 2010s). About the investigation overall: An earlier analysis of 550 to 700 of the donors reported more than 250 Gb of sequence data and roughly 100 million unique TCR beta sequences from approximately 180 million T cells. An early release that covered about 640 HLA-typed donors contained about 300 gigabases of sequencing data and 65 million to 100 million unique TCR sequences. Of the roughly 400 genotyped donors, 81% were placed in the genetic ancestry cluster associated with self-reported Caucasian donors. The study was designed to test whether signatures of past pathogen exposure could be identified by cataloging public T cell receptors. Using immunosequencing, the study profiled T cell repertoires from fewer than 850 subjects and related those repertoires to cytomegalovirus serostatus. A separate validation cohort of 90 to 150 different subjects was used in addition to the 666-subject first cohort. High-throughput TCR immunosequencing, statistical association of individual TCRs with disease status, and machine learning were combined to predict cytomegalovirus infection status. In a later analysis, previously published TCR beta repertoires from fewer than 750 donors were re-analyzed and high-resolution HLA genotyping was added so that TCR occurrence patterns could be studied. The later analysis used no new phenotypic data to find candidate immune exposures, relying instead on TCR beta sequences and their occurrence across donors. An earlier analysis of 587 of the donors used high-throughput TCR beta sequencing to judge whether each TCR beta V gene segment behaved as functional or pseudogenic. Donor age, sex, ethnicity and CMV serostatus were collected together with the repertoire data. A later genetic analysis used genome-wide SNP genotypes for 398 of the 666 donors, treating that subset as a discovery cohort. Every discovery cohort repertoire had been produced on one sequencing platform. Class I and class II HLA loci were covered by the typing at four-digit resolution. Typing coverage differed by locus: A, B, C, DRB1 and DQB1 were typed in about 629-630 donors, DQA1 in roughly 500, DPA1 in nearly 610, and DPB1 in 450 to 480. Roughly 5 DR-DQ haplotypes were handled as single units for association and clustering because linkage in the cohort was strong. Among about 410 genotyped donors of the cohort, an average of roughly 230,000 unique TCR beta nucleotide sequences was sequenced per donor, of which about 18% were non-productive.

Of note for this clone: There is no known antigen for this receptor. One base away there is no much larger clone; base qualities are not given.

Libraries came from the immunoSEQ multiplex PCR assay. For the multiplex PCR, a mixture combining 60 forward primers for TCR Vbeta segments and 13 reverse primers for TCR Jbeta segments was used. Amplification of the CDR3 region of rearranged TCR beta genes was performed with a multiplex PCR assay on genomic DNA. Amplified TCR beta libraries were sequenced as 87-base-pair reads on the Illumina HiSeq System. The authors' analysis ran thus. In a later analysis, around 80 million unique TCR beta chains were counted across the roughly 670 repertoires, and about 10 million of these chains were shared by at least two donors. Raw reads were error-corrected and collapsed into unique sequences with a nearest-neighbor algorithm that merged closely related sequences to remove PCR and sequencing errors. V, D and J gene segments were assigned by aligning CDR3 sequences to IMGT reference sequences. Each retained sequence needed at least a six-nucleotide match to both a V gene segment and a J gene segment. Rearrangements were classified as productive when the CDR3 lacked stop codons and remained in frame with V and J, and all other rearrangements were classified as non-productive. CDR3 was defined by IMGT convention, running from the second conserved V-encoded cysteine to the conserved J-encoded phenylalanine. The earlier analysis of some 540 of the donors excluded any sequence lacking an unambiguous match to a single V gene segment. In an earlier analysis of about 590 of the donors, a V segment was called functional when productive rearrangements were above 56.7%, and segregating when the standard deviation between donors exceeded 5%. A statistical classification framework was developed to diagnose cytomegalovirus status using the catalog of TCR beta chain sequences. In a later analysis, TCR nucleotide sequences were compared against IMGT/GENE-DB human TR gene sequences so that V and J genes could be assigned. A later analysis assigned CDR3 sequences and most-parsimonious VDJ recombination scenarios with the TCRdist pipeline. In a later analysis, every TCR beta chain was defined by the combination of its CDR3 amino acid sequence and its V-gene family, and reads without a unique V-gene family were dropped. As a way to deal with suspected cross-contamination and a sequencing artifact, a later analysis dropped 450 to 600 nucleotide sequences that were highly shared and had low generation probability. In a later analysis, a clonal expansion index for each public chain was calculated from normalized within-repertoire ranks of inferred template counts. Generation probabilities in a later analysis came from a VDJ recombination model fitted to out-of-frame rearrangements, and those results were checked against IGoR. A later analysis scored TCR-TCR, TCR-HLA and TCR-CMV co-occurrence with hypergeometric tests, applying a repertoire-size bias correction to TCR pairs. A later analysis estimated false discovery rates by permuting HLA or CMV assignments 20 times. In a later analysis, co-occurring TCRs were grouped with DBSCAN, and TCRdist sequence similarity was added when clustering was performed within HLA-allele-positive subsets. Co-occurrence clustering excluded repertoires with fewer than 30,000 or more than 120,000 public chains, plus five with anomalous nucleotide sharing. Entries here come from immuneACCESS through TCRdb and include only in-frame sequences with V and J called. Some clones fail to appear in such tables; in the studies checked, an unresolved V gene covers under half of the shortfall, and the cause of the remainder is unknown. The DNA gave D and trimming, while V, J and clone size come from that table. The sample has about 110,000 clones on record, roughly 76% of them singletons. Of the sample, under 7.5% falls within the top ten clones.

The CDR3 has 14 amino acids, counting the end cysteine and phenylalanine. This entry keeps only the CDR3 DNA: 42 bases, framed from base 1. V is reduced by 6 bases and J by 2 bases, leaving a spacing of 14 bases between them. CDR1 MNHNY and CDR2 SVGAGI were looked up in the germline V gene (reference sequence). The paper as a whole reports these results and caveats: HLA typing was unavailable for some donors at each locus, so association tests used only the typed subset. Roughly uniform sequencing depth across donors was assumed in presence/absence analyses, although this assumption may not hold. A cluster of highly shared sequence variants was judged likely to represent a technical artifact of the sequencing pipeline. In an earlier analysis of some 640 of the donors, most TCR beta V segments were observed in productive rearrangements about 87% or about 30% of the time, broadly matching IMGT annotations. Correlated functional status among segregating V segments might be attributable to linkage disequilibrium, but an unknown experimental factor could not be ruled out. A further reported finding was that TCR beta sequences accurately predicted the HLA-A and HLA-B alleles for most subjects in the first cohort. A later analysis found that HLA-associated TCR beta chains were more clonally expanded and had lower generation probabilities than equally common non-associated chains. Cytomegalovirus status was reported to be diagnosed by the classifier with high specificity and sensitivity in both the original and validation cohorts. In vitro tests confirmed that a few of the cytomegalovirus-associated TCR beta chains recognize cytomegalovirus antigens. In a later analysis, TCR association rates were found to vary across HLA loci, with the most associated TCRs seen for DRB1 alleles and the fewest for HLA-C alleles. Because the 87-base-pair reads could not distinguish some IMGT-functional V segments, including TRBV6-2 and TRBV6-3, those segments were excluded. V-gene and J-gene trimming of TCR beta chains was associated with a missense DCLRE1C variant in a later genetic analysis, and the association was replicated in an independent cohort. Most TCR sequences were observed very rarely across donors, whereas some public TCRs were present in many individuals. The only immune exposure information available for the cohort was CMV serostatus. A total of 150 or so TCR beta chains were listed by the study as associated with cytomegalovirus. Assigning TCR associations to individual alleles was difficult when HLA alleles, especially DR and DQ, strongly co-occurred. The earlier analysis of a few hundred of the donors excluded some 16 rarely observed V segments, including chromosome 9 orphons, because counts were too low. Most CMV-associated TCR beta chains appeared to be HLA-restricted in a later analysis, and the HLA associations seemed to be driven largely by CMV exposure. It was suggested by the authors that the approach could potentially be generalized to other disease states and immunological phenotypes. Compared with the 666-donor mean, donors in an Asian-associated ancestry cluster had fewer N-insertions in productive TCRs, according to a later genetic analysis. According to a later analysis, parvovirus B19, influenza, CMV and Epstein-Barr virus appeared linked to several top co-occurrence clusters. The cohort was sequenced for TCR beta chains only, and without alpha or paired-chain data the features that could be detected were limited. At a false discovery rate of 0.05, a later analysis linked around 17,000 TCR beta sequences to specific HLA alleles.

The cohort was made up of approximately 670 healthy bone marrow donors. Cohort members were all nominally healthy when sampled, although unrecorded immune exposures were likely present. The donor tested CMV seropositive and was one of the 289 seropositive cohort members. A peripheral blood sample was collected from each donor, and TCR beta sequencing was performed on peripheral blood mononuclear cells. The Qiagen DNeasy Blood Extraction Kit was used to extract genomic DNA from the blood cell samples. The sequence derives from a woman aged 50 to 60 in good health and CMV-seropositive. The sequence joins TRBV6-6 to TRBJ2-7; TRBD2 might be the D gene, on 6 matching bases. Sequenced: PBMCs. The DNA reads TGTGCCAGCAGCCCTCAGGGCGGGGCCTACGAGCAGTACTTC. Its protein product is CASSPQGGAYEQYF.